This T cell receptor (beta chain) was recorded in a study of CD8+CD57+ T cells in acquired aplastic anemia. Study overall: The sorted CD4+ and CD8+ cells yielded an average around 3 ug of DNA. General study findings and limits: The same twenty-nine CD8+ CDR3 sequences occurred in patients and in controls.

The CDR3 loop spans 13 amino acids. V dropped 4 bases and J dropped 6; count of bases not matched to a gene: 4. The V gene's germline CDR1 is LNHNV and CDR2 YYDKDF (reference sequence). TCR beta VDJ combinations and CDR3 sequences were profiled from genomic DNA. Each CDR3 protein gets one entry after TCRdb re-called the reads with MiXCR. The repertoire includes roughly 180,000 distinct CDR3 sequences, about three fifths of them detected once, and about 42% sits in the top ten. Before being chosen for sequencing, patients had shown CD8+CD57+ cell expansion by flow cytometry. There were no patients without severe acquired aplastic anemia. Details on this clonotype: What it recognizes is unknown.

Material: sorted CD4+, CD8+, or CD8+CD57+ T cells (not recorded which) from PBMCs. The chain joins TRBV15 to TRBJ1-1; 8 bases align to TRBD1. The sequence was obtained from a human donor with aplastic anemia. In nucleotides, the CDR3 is TGTGCCACCAGCATAACAGGGGGGGCTGAAGCTTTCTTT. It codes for CATSITGGAEAFF.